The 15 T cell receptor beta chains presented below share a single source sample, sequenced in a study of T cells in Graves' hyperthyroidism and ophthalmopathy. Amplified TCR beta CDR3 regions came from RNA transcripts. First-round RT-PCR targeting the TCR CDR3 was performed with the HTBI primer set. From the multiplex PCR reads, TCRdb called clonotypes with MiXCR, one entry per CDR3 protein. Among 350,000 or so distinct CDR3 sequences listed, about 18% were seen once. The sequenced sample consisted of blood. These receptors originate from a woman aged 50 to 65 with Graves' hyperthyroidism.

Worth noting for this clonotype: This clone may be a read error of a much larger clone one base away. The chain links TRBV7-2 to TRBJ2-7; D gene uncertain. The V gene lost 1 base and the J gene lost 1 base, with 8 bases spanning the gap. Germline assignment: CDR1 SGHTA and CDR2 FQGNSA. The CDR3 loop spans 14 amino acids. In nucleotides, the CDR3 is TGTGCCAGCAGCTTAGGCTGGCAGTCCTACGAGCAGTACGTC. The encoded protein is CASSLGWQSYEQYV.

This clonotype was recorded many times. The chain recombines TRBV5-1 with TRBJ2-7, with D possibly TRBD1 on 6 matching bases. This CDR3 spans 13 amino acids. Trimming stripped 2 bases from V and 3 bases from J, with 9 bases between. Germline V gives CDR1 SGHRS, CDR2 YFSETQ. This CDR3 reads CASSLARGYEQYV. In nucleotides, the CDR3 is TGCGCCAGCAGCTTAGCCAGGGGCTACGAGCAGTACGTC.

Ten or more counts support this clonotype. The gene calls are TRBV6-1 and TRBJ2-5; D ambiguous. The CDR3 consists of 14 residues. Trimming pared 6 bases from V and 5 bases from J, leaving 16 bases between. The germline V gene has CDR1 MNHNS and CDR2 SASEGT. DNA for the CDR3: TGTGCCAGCAGCTCGCCTGTAGGTTGGGAGACCCAGTACTTC. Translation gives CASSSPVGWETQYF.

Comment on this clonotype: A much larger clone differs by one base, so this may be a read error. The CDR3: CSAPTAVSPYEQYF. The CDR3 DNA reads TGCAGTGCCCCGACGGCAGTTTCCCCCTACGAGCAGTACTTC. The V gene is TRBV20-1, the J gene TRBJ2-7; D is undetermined. The CDR3 is made up of 14 amino acids. The V gene lost 6 bases and the J gene lost 2 bases, with 17 bases spanning the gap. Germline CDR1 is DFQATT and CDR2 is SNEGSKA (reference sequence).

A note on this clonotype: A clone one base away is much larger, so this may be a read error. This chain links TRBV12-3 or TRBV12-4 with TRBJ1-5; D perhaps matches TRBD1 (5 bases). This CDR3 is 15 amino acids long. The V end was cut by 7 bases, the J end by 0 bases, with 13 bases between. This CDR3 reads CASNPGAYSNQPQHF. DNA for the CDR3: TGTGCCAGCAATCCCGGGGCCTATAGCAATCAGCCCCAGCATTTT.

This clonotype was seen many times. V usage is TRBV27 and J usage is TRBJ1-1, with TRBD1 matching 12 bases. The CDR3 extends over 18 amino acids. V lost 6 bases to trimming and J lost 1 base; unmatched junction nucleotides: 12. Germline assignment: CDR1 MNHEY and CDR2 SMNVEV (reference sequence). The CDR3 DNA is TGTGCCAGCAGCGACCTACCGGGACAGGGGGCGGGGAACACTGAAGCTTTCTTT. It codes for CASSDLPGQGAGNTEAFF.

The V and J genes are TRBV7-3 and TRBJ2-5; 10 bases are a match to TRBD2. The CDR3 consists of 16 residues. Germline assignment: CDR1 SGHTA and CDR2 FQGTGA. The V gene end was trimmed by 5 bases and the J gene end by 5 bases; junction bases not matched to a gene: 11. CDR3 sequence: CASSPVAAGGPETQYF. In DNA, the CDR3 is TGTGCCAGCAGCCCCGTTGCAGCGGGAGGGCCTGAGACCCAGTACTTC.

The sample holds a few counts of this clonotype. The V call is TRBV2, the J call TRBJ2-7, with a tentative D call TRBD1 (6 bases). Per germline, CDR1 SNHLY and CDR2 FYNNEI. The CDR3 is made up of 13 amino acids. Trimming left V 4 bases short and J 5 bases short, with 12 bases between. The CDR3 DNA reads TGTGCCAGCAGTGTAACATCAGGGGACGAGCAGTACTTC. It encodes CASSVTSGDEQYF.

The rearrangement links TRBV20-1 to TRBJ2-1; 9 bases line up with TRBD2. V was clipped by 0 bases and J by 8 bases; unmatched bases: 17. Germline lookup yields CDR1 DFQATT and CDR2 SNEGSKA (reference sequence). The CDR3 totals 18 residues. CDR3 bases: TGCAGTGCTAGAGAGAGGGTCAGAGCGGGGGGCCAATGGGATGAGCAGTTCTTC. Its protein is CSARERVRAGGQWDEQFF.

The chain joins TRBV2 to TRBJ2-6, with D maybe TRBD1 (6 bases). V lost 10 bases, J lost 3 bases, and 13 bases lay in between. The V gene's germline CDR1 is SNHLY and CDR2 FYNNEI. The CDR3 has 14 amino acids. CDR3 sequence: CATAQGHGANVLTF. The DNA for the CDR3 is TGTGCCACCGCACAGGGCCATGGGGCCAACGTCCTGACTTTC. The full variable domain, in which reference TRBV2 and TRBJ2-6 provide the parts outside the CDR3, is EPEVTQTPSHQVTQMGQEVILRCVPISNHLYFYWYRQILGQKVEFLVSFYNNEISEKSEIFDDQFSVERPDGSNFTLKIRSTKLEDSAMYFCATAQGHGANVLTFGAGSRLTVL.

This clonotype was seen only a few times. V and J are TRBV5-5 and TRBJ2-1, with 7 bases identical to TRBD2. CDR1 is SGHKS and CDR2 is YYEKEE in the germline V gene (reference sequence). The V and J ends lost 5 bases and 3 bases, in that order; junction bases with no gene match: 8. CDR3 length equals 15 residues. The CDR3 DNA reads as TGTGCCAGCAGAGGTACGGGGGGAGGCTACAATGAGCAGTTCTTC. Its translation: CASRGTGGGYNEQFF.

V gene TRBV11-2 combines with J gene TRBJ2-1, with unresolved D. The CDR3 length is 14 residues. The V and J ends lost 0 bases and 4 bases respectively, with 7 bases between them. Per the germline V gene, CDR1 is SGHAT and CDR2 is FQNNGV. Here the CDR3 DNA reads TGTGCCAGCAGCTTAGAGATGGTGTACAATGAGCAGTTCTTC. It codes for CASSLEMVYNEQFF.

About this clonotype: One base away lies a much larger clone, so this may be a sequencing read error. The V and J genes are TRBV11-2 and TRBJ1-5, with D uncertain. Germline V lookup: CDR1 SGHAT, CDR2 FQNNGV. The CDR3 has 14 residues. CDR3 bases: TGTGCCAGCAGCTTAGGGTACGGCAATCGGCCCCAGCATTTT. This sequence encodes CASSLGYGNRPQHF.

The chain employs TRBV30 and TRBJ1-1; 12 bases align to TRBD1. V was clipped by 5 bases and J by 6 bases; unmatched bases: 13. Germline loops: CDR1 GTSNPN, CDR2 SVGIG (reference sequence). CDR3 length: 16 amino acids. Here the CDR3 reads CAWDPGQGALGAEAFF. For the CDR3, the DNA is TGTGCCTGGGATCCGGGACAGGGGGCGCTTGGGGCTGAAGCTTTCTTT.

This clonotype was counted a few times. The DNA of the CDR3 is TGTGCCATCAGTTTCACCGGGACCGAAGAGACCCAGTACTTC. Amino acid sequence: CAISFTGTEETQYF. The chain joins TRBV10-3 to TRBJ2-5; tentatively, D is TRBD1 or TRBD2 (5 bases each). V was shortened by 5 bases and J by 3 bases, with 13 bases between the two germline ends. CDR3 length equals 14 residues. The V gene's germline CDR1 is ENHRY and CDR2 SYGVKD.